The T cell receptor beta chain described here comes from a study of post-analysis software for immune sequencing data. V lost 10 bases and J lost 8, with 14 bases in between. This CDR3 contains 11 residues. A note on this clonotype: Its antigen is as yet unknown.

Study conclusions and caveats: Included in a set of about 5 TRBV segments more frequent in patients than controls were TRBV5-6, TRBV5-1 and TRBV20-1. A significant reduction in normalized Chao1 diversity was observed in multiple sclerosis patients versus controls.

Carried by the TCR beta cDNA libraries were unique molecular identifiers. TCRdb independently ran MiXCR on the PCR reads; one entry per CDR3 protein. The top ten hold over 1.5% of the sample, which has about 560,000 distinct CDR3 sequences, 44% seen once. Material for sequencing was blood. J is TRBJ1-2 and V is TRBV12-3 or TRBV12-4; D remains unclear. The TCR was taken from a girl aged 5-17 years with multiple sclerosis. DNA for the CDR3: TGTGCCACCCGGGCTGGGGAGGGCTACACCTTC. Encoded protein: CATRAGEGYTF.